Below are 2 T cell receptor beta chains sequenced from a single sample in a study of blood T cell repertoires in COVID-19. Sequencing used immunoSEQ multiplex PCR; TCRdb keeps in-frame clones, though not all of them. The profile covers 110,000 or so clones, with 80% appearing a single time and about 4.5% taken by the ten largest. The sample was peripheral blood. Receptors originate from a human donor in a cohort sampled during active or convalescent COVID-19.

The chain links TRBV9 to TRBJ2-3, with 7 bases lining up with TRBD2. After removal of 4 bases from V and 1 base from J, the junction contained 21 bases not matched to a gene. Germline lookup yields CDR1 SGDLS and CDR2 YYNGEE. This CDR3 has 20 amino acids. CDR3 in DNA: TGTGCCAGCAGCCTCGGGGGAGGGTGGTCGCAGGTAGGCCGCACAGATACGCAGTATTTT. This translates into CASSLGGGWSQVGRTDTQYF. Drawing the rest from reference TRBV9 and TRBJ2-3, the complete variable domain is DSGVTQTPKHLITATGQRVTLRCSPRSGDLSVYWYQQSLDQGLQFLIQYYNGEERAKGNILERFSAQQFPDLHSELNLSSLELGDSALYFCASSLGGGWSQVGRTDTQYFGPGTRLTVL.

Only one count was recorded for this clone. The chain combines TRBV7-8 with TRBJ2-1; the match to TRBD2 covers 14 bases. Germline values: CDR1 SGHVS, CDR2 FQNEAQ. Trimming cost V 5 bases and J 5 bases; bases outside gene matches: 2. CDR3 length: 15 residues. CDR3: CASSRLAGGNNEQFF. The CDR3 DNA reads TGTGCCAGCAGCAGACTAGCGGGGGGGAACAATGAGCAGTTCTTC.